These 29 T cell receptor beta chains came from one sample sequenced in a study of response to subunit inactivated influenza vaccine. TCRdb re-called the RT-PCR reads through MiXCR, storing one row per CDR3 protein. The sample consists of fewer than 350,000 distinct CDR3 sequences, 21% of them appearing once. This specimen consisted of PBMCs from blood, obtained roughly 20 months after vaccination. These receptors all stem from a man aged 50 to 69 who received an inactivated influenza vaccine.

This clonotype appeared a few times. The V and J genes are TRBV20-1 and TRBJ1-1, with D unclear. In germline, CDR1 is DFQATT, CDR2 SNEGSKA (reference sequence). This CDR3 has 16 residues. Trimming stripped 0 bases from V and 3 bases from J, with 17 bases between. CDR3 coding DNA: TGCAGTGCTAGAGATCGTATCTCGGGATACTACACTGAAGCTTTCTTT. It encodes CSARDRISGYYTEAFF.

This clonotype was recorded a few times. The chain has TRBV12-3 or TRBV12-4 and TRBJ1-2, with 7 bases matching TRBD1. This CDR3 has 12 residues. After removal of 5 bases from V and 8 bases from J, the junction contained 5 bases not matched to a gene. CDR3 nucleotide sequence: TGTGCCAGCAGTCCCCAGGGGGAGGGCTACACCTTC. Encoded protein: CASSPQGEGYTF.

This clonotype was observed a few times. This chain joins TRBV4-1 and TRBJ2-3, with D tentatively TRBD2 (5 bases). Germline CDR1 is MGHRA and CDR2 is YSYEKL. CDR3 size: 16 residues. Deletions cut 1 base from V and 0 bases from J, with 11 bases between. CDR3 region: CASSQVELASTDTQYF. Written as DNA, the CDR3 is TGCGCCAGCAGCCAAGTCGAGCTAGCTAGCACAGATACGCAGTATTTT.

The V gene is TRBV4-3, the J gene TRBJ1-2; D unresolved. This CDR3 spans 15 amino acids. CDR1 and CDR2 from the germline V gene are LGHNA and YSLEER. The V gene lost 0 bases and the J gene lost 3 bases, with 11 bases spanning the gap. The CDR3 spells CASSQDWQDDYGYTF. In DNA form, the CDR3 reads TGCGCCAGCAGCCAAGATTGGCAGGACGACTATGGCTACACCTTC.

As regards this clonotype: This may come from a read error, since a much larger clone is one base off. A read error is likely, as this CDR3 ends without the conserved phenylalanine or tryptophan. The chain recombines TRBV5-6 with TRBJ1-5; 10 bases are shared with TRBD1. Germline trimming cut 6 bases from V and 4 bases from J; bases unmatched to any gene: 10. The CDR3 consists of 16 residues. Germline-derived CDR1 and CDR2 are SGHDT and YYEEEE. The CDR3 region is CASTLGTGALNQPQHL. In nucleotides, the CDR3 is TGTGCCAGCACCCTGGGGACAGGGGCCTTAAATCAGCCCCAGCATTTG.

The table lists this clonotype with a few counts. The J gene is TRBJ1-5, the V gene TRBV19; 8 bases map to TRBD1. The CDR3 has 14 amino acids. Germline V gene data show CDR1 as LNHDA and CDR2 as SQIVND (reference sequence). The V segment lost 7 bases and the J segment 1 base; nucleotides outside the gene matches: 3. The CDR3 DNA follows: TGTGCCAGTAACCCAGGGGGCAGCAATCAGCCCCAGCATTTT. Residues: CASNPGGSNQPQHF. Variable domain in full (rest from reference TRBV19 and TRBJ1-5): DGGITQSPKYLFRKEGQNVTLSCEQNLNHDAMYWYRQDPGQGLRLIYYSQIVNDFQKGDIAEGYSVSREKKESFPLTVTSAQKNPTAFYLCASNPGGSNQPQHFGDGTRLSIL.

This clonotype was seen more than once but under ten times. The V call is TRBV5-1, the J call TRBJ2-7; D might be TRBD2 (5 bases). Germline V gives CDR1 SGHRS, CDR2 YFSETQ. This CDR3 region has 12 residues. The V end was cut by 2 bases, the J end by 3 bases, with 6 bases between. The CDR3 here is CASSFGNYEQYF. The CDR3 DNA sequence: TGCGCCAGCAGCTTCGGGAACTACGAGCAGTACTTC.

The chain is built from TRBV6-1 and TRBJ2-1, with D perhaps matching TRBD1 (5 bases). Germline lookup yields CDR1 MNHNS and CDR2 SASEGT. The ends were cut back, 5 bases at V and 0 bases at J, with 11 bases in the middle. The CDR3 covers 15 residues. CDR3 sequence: CASSRQPYSYNEQFF. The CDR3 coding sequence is TGTGCCAGCAGTAGACAGCCCTACTCCTACAATGAGCAGTTCTTC.

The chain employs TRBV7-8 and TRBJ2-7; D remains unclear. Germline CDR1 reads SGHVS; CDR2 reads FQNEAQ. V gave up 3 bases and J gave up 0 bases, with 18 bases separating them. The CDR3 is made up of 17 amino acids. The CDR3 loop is CASSFVSLVAFSYEQYF. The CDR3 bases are TGTGCCAGCAGCTTTGTGTCGCTAGTAGCCTTCTCCTACGAGCAGTACTTC.

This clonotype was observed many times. CDR3 sequence reads: CASTPGWTDIQYF. CDR3 DNA sequence: TGTGCCAGTACCCCAGGTTGGACGGACATTCAGTACTTC. The J gene is TRBJ2-4, the V gene TRBV19; D is unclear. V lost 7 bases and J 8 bases, leaving 15 bases between the germline ends. Germline V gives CDR1 LNHDA, CDR2 SQIVND (reference sequence). The CDR3 extends over 13 amino acids.

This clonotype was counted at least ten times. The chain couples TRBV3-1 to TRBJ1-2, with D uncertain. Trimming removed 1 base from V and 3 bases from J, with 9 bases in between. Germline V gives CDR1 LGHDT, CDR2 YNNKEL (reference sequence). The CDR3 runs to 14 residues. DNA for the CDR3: TGTGCCAGCAGCCAAGTTACAGCCTACTATGGCTACACCTTC. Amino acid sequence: CASSQVTAYYGYTF.

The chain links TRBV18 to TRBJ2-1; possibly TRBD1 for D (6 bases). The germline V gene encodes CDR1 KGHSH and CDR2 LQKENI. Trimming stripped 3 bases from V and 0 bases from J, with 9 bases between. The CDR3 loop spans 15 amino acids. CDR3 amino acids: CASSPQGSSYNEQFF. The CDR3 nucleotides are TGTGCCAGCTCACCTCAGGGGAGCTCCTACAATGAGCAGTTCTTC.

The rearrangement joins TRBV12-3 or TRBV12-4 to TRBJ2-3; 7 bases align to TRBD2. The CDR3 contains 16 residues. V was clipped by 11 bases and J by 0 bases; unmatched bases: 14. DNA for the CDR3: TGTGCCGTGATGAGCGGGAAGACGAGTAGCACAGATACGCAGTATTTT. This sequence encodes CAVMSGKTSSTDTQYF.

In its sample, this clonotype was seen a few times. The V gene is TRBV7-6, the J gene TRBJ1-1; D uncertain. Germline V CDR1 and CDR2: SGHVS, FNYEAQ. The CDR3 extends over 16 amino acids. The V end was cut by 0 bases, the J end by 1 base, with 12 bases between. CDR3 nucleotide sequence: TGTGCCAGCAGCTTAGCTGCTGAACTTCAGAACACTGAAGCTTTCTTT. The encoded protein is CASSLAAELQNTEAFF.

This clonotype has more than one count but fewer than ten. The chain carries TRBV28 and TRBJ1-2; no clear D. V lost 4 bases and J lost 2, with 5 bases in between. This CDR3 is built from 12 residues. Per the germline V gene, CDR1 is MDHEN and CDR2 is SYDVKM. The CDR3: CASSYQNYGYTF. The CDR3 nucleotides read TGTGCCAGCAGTTACCAGAACTATGGCTACACCTTC.

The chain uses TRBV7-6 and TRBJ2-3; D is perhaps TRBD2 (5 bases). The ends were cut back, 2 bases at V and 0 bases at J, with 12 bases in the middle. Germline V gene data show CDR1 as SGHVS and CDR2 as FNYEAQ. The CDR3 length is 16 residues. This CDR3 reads CASSLRIRGSTDTQYF. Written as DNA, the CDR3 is TGTGCCAGCAGCTTACGGATCAGAGGGAGCACAGATACGCAGTATTTT.

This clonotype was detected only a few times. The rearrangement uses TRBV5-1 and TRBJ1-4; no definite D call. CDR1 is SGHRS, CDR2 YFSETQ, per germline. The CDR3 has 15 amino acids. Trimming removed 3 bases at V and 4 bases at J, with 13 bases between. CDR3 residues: CASSSMPDRNEKLFF. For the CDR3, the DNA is TGCGCCAGCAGCTCCATGCCGGACCGTAATGAAAAACTGTTTTTT.

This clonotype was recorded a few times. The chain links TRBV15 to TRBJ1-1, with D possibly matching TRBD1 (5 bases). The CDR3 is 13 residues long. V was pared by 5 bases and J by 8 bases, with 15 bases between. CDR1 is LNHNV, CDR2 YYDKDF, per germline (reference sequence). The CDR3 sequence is CATSGRRGLEAFF. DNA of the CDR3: TGTGCCACCAGCGGTCGAAGGGGCCTGGAAGCTTTCTTT.

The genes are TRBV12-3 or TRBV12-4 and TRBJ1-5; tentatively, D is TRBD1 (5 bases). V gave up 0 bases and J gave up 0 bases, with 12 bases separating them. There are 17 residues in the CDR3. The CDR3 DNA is TGTGCCAGCAGTTTAGCAGGTTGGGGCTATAGCAATCAGCCCCAGCATTTT. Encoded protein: CASSLAGWGYSNQPQHF.

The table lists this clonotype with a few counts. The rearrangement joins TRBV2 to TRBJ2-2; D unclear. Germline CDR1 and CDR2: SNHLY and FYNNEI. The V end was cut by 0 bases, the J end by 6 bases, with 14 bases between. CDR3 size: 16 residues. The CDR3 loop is CASSEARPSVAGELFF. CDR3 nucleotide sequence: TGTGCCAGCAGTGAAGCGCGGCCGAGCGTGGCCGGGGAGCTGTTTTTT.

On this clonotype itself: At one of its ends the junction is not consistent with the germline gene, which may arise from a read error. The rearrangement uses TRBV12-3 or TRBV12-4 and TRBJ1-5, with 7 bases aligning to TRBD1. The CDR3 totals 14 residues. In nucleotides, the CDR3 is TGTGCCAGCAGTTCCCCAGGGGGGAATCAGGCCCAGCATTTT. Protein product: CASSSPGGNQAQHF.

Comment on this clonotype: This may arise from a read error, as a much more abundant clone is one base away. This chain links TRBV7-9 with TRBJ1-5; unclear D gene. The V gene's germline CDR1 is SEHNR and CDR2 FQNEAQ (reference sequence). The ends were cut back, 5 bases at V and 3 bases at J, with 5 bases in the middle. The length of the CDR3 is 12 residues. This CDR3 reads CASSKNNQPQHF. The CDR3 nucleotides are TGTGCCAGCAGCAAAAACAATCAGCCCCAGCATTTT. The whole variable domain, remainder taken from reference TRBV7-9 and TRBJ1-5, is DTGVSQNPRHKITKRGQNVTFRCDPISEHNRLYWYRQTLGQGPEFLTYFQNEAQLEKSRLLSDRFSAERPKGSFSTLEIQRTEQGDSAMYLCASSKNNQPQHFGDGTRLSIL.

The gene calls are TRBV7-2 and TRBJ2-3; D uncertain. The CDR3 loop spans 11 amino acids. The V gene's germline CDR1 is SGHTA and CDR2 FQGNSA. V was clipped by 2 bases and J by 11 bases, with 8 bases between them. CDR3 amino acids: CASSLSRVQYF. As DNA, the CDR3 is TGTGCCAGCAGCTTAAGTCGGGTGCAGTATTTT.

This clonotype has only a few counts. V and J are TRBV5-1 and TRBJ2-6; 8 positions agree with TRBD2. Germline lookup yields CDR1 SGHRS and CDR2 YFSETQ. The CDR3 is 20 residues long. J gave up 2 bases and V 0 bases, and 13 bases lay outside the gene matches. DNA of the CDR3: TGCGCCAGCAGCTTGGTACCGGGAGGGGCCCGGGGTACTGGGGCCAACGTCCTGACTTTC. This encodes CASSLVPGGARGTGANVLTF.

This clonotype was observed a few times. CDR3 nucleotides: TGTGCCAGCAGCCGCCAGACAGGGACCGGGGAGCTGTTTTTT. This encodes CASSRQTGTGELFF. V gene TRBV12-3 or TRBV12-4 combines with J gene TRBJ2-2; 7 bases map to TRBD1. J gave up 5 bases and V 6 bases, and 6 bases lay outside the gene matches. The CDR3 sequence is 14 residues long.

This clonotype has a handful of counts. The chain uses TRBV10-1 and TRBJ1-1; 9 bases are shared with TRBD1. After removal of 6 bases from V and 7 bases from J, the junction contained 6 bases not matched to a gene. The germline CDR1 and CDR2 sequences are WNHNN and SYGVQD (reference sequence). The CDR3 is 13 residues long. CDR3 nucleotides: TGCGCCAGCAGGGGTCGACAGGGGGGTGAAGCTTTCTTT. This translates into CASRGRQGGEAFF.

DNA for the CDR3: TGCGCCAGCAGCCCCGGGCGGGGGGGGCCAGATACGCAGTATTTT. Residues: CASSPGRGGPDTQYF. The chain combines TRBV5-1 with TRBJ2-3; 9 nucleotides line up with TRBD2. CDR1 and CDR2 (germline): SGHRS, YFSETQ. The CDR3 has 15 residues. J gave up 4 bases and V 4 bases, and 7 bases lay outside the gene matches.

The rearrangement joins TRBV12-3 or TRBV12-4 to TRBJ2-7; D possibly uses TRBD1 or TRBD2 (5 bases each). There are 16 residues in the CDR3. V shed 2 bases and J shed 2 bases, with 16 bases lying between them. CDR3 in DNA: TGTGCCAGCAGTTTAAAGTCGGGGACCTTCACCTACGAGCAGTACTTC. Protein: CASSLKSGTFTYEQYF.

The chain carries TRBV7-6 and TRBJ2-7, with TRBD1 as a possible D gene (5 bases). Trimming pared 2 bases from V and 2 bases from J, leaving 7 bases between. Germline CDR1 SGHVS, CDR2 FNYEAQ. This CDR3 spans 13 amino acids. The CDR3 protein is CASSLKGTYEQYF. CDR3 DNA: TGTGCCAGCAGCTTAAAGGGGACCTACGAGCAGTACTTC.